These 16 T cell receptor beta chains originate from one sample sequenced in a study of T cell responses to AZD1222 COVID-19 vaccine. Repertoires were generated with immunoSEQ multiplex PCR, while TCRdb's copy carries only in-frame clones and drops some. The data hold approximately 200,000 clones, with 85% to 95% observed a single time. The specimen comprised peripheral blood, sampled on day 0 of AZD1222 vaccination. These receptors all stem from an adult in good health.

The chain employs TRBV18 and TRBJ2-1; perhaps TRBD2 as D (6 bases). Germline loops: CDR1 KGHSH, CDR2 LQKENI. Trimming pared 3 bases from V and 0 bases from J, leaving 21 bases between. The CDR3 contains 19 residues. CDR3 amino acids: CASSPPGLTGASSYNEQFF. The CDR3 DNA reads as TGTGCCAGCTCACCCCCGGGACTGACGGGAGCGAGCTCCTACAATGAGCAGTTCTTC.

As regards this clone: This specimen includes other DNA sequences encoding the same CDR3. This chain links TRBV6-5 with TRBJ2-7, with 11 bases fitting TRBD2. Germline CDR1 MNHEY, CDR2 SVGAGI. Trimming removed 5 bases from V and 3 bases from J; junction bases left unmatched: 3. The CDR3 spans 14 residues. CDR3 DNA: TGTGCCAGCAGTCCCACTAGCGGGGGCTACGAGCAGTACTTC. This sequence encodes CASSPTSGGYEQYF.

In DNA, the CDR3 is TGTGCCAGCTCACCTATGACAGGGGGTGCCATGAACACTGAAGCTTTCTTT. Its translation: CASSPMTGGAMNTEAFF. The chain uses TRBV18 and TRBJ1-1; 9 bases line up with TRBD1. Germline V gene data show CDR1 as KGHSH and CDR2 as LQKENI. The CDR3 contains 17 residues. Trimming removed 3 bases from V and 0 bases from J; junction bases left unmatched: 8.

This clone was observed a single time. The chain recombines TRBV2 with TRBJ2-3; D perhaps matches TRBD1 (7 bases). The CDR3 spans 15 residues. Trimming left V 5 bases short and J 2 bases short, with 14 bases between. Looked up from germline, CDR1 is SNHLY and CDR2 is FYNNEI. Here the CDR3 reads CASSRQGGDTDTQYF. The CDR3 bases are TGTGCCAGCAGTAGACAGGGAGGAGACACAGATACGCAGTATTTT. Full variable domain (rest looked up from reference TRBV2 and TRBJ2-3): EPEVTQTPSHQVTQMGQEVILRCVPISNHLYFYWYRQILGQKVEFLVSFYNNEISEKSEIFDDQFSVERPDGSNFTLKIRSTKLEDSAMYFCASSRQGGDTDTQYFGPGTRLTVL.

This sequence joins TRBV5-1 and TRBJ2-7; D is perhaps TRBD2 (6 bases). The V end was cut by 4 bases, the J end by 6 bases, with 8 bases between. The germline V gene has CDR1 SGHRS and CDR2 YFSETQ. The CDR3 extends over 11 amino acids. CDR3 DNA sequence: TGCGCCAGCAGCCCCGGGGGCGAGCAGTACTTC. Protein: CASSPGGEQYF.

In its sample, this clone was seen a few times. The rearrangement links TRBV25-1 to TRBJ2-2; D not resolved. Germline V gives CDR1 MGHDK, CDR2 SYGVNS. The length of the CDR3 is 14 residues. Trimming left V 5 bases short and J 0 bases short, with 7 bases between. The CDR3 DNA sequence: TGTGCCAGCAGTCAATTCGCGAACACCGGGGAGCTGTTTTTT. Its protein is CASSQFANTGELFF.

The chain employs TRBV3-1 (or the pseudogene TRBV3-2) and TRBJ2-7, with 7 bases identical to TRBD1. This CDR3 has 16 residues. V was pared by 7 bases and J by 3 bases, with 15 bases of the junction left unmatched. Germline V gene data show CDR1 as LGHDT and CDR2 as YNNKEL (reference sequence). The CDR3 spells CASTPDPRQGYYEQYF. The CDR3 bases are TGTGCCAGCACTCCCGATCCCAGACAGGGTTACTACGAGCAGTACTTC.

The CDR3 nucleotides are TGCGCCAGCAGCCAAGGGCAGGGCAATGAGCAGTTCTTC. Translation gives CASSQGQGNEQFF. The V gene is TRBV4-1, the J gene TRBJ2-1; tentatively, D is TRBD1 (5 bases). Trimming removed 1 base at V and 6 bases at J, with 7 bases between. In germline, CDR1 is MGHRA, CDR2 YSYEKL. This CDR3 contains 13 residues.

The genes are TRBV11-2 and TRBJ2-7; TRBD1 matches 10 bases. The CDR3 loop spans 19 amino acids. Per the germline V gene, CDR1 is SGHAT and CDR2 is FQNNGV. The V segment lost 4 bases and the J segment 0 bases; nucleotides outside the gene matches: 15. For the CDR3, the DNA is TGTGCCAGCAGCTCCTTCCGGGACAGGGGCCATCCAAGCTCCTACGAGCAGTACTTC. Protein: CASSSFRDRGHPSSYEQYF.

V gene TRBV11-2 combines with J gene TRBJ2-7; the match to TRBD2 covers 7 bases. The CDR3 is made up of 17 amino acids. Unmatched junction bases numbered 12, after V lost 0 bases and J lost 4 bases. Germline CDR1 reads SGHAT; CDR2 reads FQNNGV. The CDR3 loop is CASSLEGVASGGYEQYF. The CDR3 DNA reads as TGTGCCAGCAGCTTAGAGGGCGTGGCTAGCGGAGGTTACGAGCAGTACTTC.

The chain recombines TRBV24-1 with TRBJ2-1; no reliable D call. CDR1 and CDR2 from the germline V gene are KGHDR and SFDVKD. The CDR3 runs to 15 residues. Trimming took off 4 bases at V and 0 bases at J, with 9 bases between the two ends. DNA of the CDR3: TGTGCCACCAGTGAGGGGAAGAGCTCCTACAATGAGCAGTTCTTC. Protein: CATSEGKSSYNEQFF.

This sequence joins TRBV19 and TRBJ2-3; no clear D. Germline V gene sequence: CDR1 LNHDA, CDR2 SQIVND (reference sequence). The CDR3 loop spans 15 amino acids. Trimming removed 3 bases from V and 0 bases from J, with 10 bases in between. Here the CDR3 DNA reads TGTGCCAGTAGTATCAAGGTCTCTAGCACAGATACGCAGTATTTT. It translates to CASSIKVSSTDTQYF. Combining the CDR3 with reference TRBV19 and TRBJ2-3 gives the whole variable domain DGGITQSPKYLFRKEGQNVTLSCEQNLNHDAMYWYRQDPGQGLRLIYYSQIVNDFQKGDIAEGYSVSREKKESFPLTVTSAQKNPTAFYLCASSIKVSSTDTQYFGPGTRLTVL.

Only one count was recorded for this clone. The chain joins TRBV7-2 to TRBJ1-5; no clear D. The CDR3 totals 13 residues. V was clipped by 5 bases and J by 6 bases, with 11 bases between them. Germline assignment: CDR1 SGHTA and CDR2 FQGNSA. The CDR3 DNA reads as TGTGCCAGCAGCCGTCGGGGTGGTCAGCCCCAGCATTTT. Translated, it gives CASSRRGGQPQHF.

The CDR3 spells CASSIGWGNEQYF. The CDR3 bases are TGTGCCAGTAGTATAGGGTGGGGGAACGAGCAGTACTTC. The chain couples TRBV19 to TRBJ2-7; D is tentatively TRBD1 or TRBD2 (5 bases each). CDR3 length: 13 amino acids. Germline lookup yields CDR1 LNHDA and CDR2 SQIVND (reference sequence). With 1 base removed from V and 5 bases from J, the gap between germline ends came to 9 bases.

This clone was seen a single time. V gene TRBV6-2 or TRBV6-3 combines with J gene TRBJ2-7; D remains ambiguous. V was clipped by 2 bases and J by 0 bases, with 11 bases between them. CDR3 length equals 15 residues. The germline V gene encodes CDR1 MNHEY and CDR2 SVGEGT. The CDR3 DNA reads as TGTGCCAGCAGTTACGGAGCCCATCTCTCCTACGAGCAGTACTTC. Its translation is CASSYGAHLSYEQYF.

The V call is TRBV27, the J call TRBJ1-2, with 9 bases fitting TRBD1. Germline CDR1 MNHEY, CDR2 SMNVEV (reference sequence). V dropped 7 bases and J dropped 3; count of bases not matched to a gene: 6. This CDR3 is built from 14 residues. The CDR3 nucleotides read TGTGCCAGCACCTCACAGGGGGCGGACTATGGCTACACCTTC. Its translation is CASTSQGADYGYTF.